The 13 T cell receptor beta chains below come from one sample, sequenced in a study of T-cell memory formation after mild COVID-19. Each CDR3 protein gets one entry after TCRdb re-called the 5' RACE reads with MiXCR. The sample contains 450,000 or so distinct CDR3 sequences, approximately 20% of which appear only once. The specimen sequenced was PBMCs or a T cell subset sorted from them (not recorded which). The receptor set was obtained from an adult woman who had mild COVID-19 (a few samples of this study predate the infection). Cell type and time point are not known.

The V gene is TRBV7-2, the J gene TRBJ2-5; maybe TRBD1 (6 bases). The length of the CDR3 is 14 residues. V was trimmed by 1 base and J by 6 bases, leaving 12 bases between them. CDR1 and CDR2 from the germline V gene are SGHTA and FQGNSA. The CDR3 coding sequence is TGTGCCAGCAGCTTAGACCACAGGGCCCAGACCCAGTACTTC. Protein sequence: CASSLDHRAQTQYF.

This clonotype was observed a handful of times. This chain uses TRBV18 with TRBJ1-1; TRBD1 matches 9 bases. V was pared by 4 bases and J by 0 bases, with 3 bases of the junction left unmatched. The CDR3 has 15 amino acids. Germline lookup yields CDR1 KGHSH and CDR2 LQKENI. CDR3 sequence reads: CASSLQGAMNTEAFF. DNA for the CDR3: TGTGCCAGCTCACTACAGGGGGCCATGAACACTGAAGCTTTCTTT.

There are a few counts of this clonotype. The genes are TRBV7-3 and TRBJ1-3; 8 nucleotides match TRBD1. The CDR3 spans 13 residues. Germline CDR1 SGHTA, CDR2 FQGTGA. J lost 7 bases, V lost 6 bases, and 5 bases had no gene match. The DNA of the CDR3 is TGTGCCAGCAGTTCGAGACAGGGGAACACCATATATTTT. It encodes CASSSRQGNTIYF.

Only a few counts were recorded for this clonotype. This chain's CDR3 is CAARGMVTYEQYF. Written as DNA, the CDR3 is TGTGCCGCCCGGGGGATGGTTACCTACGAGCAGTACTTC. The V and J genes are TRBV6-2 or TRBV6-3 and TRBJ2-7; possible D gene TRBD2, 6 bases. Trimming removed 11 bases from V and 2 bases from J, with 16 bases in between. The germline gives CDR1 MNHEY, CDR2 SVGEGT. This CDR3 is built from 13 residues.

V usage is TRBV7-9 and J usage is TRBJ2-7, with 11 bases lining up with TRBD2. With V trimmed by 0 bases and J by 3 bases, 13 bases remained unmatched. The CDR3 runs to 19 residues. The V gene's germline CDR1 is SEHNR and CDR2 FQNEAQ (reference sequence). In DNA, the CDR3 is TGTGCCAGCAGCTTAGCCTTGCCTCCGGGGGGACTAGCGGACTACGAGCAGTACTTC. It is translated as CASSLALPPGGLADYEQYF.

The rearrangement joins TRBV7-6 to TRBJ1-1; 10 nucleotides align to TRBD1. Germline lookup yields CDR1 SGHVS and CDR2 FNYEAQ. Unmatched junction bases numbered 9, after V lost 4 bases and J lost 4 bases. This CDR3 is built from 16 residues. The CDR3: CASSSLPGQGSTEAFF. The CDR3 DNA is TGTGCCAGCAGCTCCCTTCCGGGACAGGGGAGCACTGAAGCTTTCTTT.

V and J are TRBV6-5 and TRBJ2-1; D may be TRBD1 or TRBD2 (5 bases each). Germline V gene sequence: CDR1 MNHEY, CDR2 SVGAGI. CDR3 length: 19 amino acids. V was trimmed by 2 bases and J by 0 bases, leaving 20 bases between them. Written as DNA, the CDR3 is TGTGCCAGCAGTTACCCCAGGCCCGGGGCAGGGAGCTCCTACAATGAGCAGTTCTTC. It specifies CASSYPRPGAGSSYNEQFF.

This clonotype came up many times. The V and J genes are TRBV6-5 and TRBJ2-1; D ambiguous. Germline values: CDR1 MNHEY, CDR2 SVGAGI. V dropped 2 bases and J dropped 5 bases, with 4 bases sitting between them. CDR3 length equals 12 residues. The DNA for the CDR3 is TGTGCCAGCAGTTACACTCACAATGAGCAGTTCTTC. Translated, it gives CASSYTHNEQFF.

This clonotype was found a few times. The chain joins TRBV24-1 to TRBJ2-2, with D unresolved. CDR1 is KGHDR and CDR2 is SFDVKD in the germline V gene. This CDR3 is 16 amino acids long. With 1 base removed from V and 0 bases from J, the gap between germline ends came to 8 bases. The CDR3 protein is CATSDFARSNTGELFF. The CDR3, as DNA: TGTGCCACCAGTGATTTCGCTAGATCGAACACCGGGGAGCTGTTTTTT.

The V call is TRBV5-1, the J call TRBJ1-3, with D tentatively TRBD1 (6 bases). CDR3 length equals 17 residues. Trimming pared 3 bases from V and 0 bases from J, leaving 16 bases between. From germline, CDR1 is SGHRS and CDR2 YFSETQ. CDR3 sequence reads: CASSYSSGASSGNTIYF. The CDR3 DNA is TGCGCCAGCAGCTACTCCTCGGGGGCCTCCTCTGGAAACACCATATATTTT.

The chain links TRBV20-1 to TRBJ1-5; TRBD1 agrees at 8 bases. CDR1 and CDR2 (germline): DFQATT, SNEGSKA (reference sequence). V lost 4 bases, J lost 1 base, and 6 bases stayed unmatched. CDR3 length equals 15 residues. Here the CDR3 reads CSATGQGISNQPQHF. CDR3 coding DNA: TGCAGTGCTACAGGACAGGGCATAAGCAATCAGCCCCAGCATTTT.

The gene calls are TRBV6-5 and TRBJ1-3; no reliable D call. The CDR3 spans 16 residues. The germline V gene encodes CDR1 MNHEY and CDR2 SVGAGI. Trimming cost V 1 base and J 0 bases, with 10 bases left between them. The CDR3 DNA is TGTGCCAGCAGTTACTTCGAGTTCGGCTCTGGAAACACCATATATTTT. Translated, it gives CASSYFEFGSGNTIYF.

In DNA, the CDR3 is TGTGCCAGTAGGTGGACAGGGGGCCCTACCGGGGAGCTGTTTTTT. It translates to CASRWTGGPTGELFF. V usage is TRBV19 and J usage is TRBJ2-2, with TRBD1 identical over 11 bases. V dropped 6 bases and J dropped 5; count of bases not matched to a gene: 5. Germline V CDR1 and CDR2: LNHDA, SQIVND (reference sequence). This CDR3 is built from 15 residues.